The 5 T cell receptor beta chains presented below share a single source sample, sequenced in a study of T-cell memory formation after mild COVID-19. MiXCR was run by TCRdb on the 5' RACE reads, yielding one entry per CDR3 protein. The data show 290,000 or so distinct CDR3 sequences, 19% seen once. Sequences were obtained from PBMCs or a T cell subset sorted from them (not recorded which). The receptors derive from a man younger than 35 who had mild COVID-19 (a few samples of this study predate the infection). Cell type and time point are not known.

This clonotype was picked up many times. The chain combines TRBV6-5 with TRBJ2-1; 11 positions match TRBD1. V trimming: 5 bases; J trimming: 8 bases; junction bases outside the gene matches: 2. Per the germline V gene, CDR1 is MNHEY and CDR2 is SVGAGI. The CDR3 has 13 residues. This CDR3 is CASSGQGAHEQFF. CDR3 sequence (DNA): TGTGCCAGCAGTGGACAGGGGGCTCATGAGCAGTTCTTC.

The chain employs TRBV28 and TRBJ2-5; D gene unclear. CDR1 and CDR2 from the germline V gene are MDHEN and SYDVKM. This CDR3 has 11 residues. Trimming pared 5 bases from V and 7 bases from J, leaving 8 bases between. The DNA of the CDR3 is TGTGCCAGCAGTAGACTTGGGACCCAGTACTTC. It encodes CASSRLGTQYF.

This chain joins TRBV7-8 and TRBJ1-1; D might be TRBD1 (5 bases). V gave up 3 bases and J gave up 0 bases, with 11 bases separating them. Germline V lookup: CDR1 SGHVS, CDR2 FQNEAQ. This CDR3 contains 15 residues. The CDR3 DNA reads TGTGCCAGCAGCTTGCTGACAGAGATGAACACTGAAGCTTTCTTT. It encodes CASSLLTEMNTEAFF.

This clonotype was seen a handful of times. The V gene is TRBV20-1, the J gene TRBJ2-7, with a tentative D call TRBD2 (5 bases). The CDR3 totals 12 residues. Germline loops: CDR1 DFQATT, CDR2 SNEGSKA (reference sequence). V was pared by 2 bases and J by 7 bases, with 12 bases between. CDR3 region: CSARLWTGEQYF. Written as DNA, the CDR3 is TGCAGTGCTAGACTATGGACGGGGGAGCAGTACTTC.

This clonotype appeared a few times. The rearrangement links TRBV15 to TRBJ1-3; 9 nucleotides agree with TRBD1. This CDR3 contains 17 residues. The ends lost 2 bases at V and 4 bases at J; junction bases unmatched: 9. Germline V gives CDR1 LNHNV, CDR2 YYDKDF (reference sequence). The CDR3 DNA follows: TGTGCCACCAGCAGAAGTACAGGGGGCATCACCGGAAACACCATATATTTT. Translating gives CATSRSTGGITGNTIYF.